This T cell receptor (beta chain) was obtained from a study of T cell responses to AZD1222 COVID-19 vaccine. Across the whole study: Analyses pooled second doses at about 4 or about 12 weeks.

Assay: immunoSEQ multiplex PCR; the TCRdb copy retains only in-frame clones and omits some. The data contain around 170,000 clones, approximately 90% of them seen just once; the ten biggest clones take up about 4.2%. The CDR3 extends over 17 amino acids. Germline CDR1 MDHEN, CDR2 SYDVKM. With V trimmed by 4 bases and J by 4 bases, 15 bases remained unmatched. Sequenced material: peripheral blood, taken on day 0 of AZD1222 vaccination. The clonotype was recovered from an adult in good health. The gene calls are TRBV28 and TRBJ2-7, with 8 bases fitting TRBD1. This chain's CDR3 is CASSSARTRGLRYEQYF. For the CDR3, the DNA is TGTGCCAGCAGTTCGGCTAGGACCAGGGGGCTGAGGTACGAGCAGTACTTC.